This TCR beta chain was observed in a study of blood T cell repertoires in COVID-19. Study-wide context: COVID-19 samples collected from the United States, Italy and Spain covered acute and convalescent phases. The cDNA or gDNA used as material had been derived from T cells, B-cell-depleted T cells, or PBMCs.

Authors' data handling: From reference gene primer amplification, estimates of nucleated cell counts were derived. Repertoires were generated with immunoSEQ multiplex PCR, while TCRdb's copy carries only in-frame clones and drops some. V and J calls and clone size follow that table, whereas D and trimming were derived from the DNA. The sample includes 65,000 to 75,000 clones, roughly three quarters of them seen just once. Germline trimming cut 7 bases from V and 4 bases from J; bases unmatched to any gene: 8. The CDR3 consists of 15 residues. Germline CDR1 is SGHRS and CDR2 is YFSETQ. The specimen sequenced was peripheral blood. The sequence was collected from an elderly man with acute or convalescent COVID-19. The V and J genes are TRBV5-1 and TRBJ2-5; 12 bases line up with TRBD2. CDR3 region: CASGTTSGSPETQYF. The CDR3 nucleotides are TGCGCCAGCGGGACGACTAGCGGGAGCCCAGAGACCCAGTACTTC.